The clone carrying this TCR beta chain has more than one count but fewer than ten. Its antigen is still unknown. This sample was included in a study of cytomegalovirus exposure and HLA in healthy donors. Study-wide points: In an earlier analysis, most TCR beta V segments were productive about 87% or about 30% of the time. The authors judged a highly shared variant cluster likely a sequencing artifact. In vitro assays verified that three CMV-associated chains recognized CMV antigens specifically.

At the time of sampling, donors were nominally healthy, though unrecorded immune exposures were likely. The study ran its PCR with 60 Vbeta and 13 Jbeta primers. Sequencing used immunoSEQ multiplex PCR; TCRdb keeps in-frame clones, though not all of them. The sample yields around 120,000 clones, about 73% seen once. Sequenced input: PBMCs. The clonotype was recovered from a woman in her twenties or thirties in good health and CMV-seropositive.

The CDR3 spells CASSLNRVHEQYF. CDR3 DNA sequence: TGCGCCAGCAGCCTCAACAGGGTACACGAGCAGTACTTC. The V call is TRBV5-1, the J call TRBJ2-5, with D tentatively TRBD1 (6 bases). The DNA end is a closer match to TRBJ2-7, so the J assignment may be wrong. This CDR3 region has 13 residues. Germline CDR1 reads SGHRS; CDR2 reads YFSETQ.